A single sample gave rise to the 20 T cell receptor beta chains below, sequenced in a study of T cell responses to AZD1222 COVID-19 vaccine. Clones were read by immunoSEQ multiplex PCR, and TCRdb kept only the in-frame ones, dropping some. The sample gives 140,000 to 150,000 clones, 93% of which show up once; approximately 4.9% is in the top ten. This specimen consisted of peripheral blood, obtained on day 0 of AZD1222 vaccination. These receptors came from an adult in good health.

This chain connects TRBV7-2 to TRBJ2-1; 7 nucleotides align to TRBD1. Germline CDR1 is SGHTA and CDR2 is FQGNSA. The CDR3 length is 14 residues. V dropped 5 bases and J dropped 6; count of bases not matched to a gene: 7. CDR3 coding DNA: TGTGCCAGCAGCCCCCGGGACAGAAGCAATGAGCAGTTCTTC. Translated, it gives CASSPRDRSNEQFF.

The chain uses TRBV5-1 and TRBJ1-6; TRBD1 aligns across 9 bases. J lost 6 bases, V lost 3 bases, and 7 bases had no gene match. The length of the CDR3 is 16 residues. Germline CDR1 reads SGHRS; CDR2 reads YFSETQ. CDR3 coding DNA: TGCGCCAGCAGCTCTTCCCGGGACAGGGCTAATTCACCCCTCCACTTT. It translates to CASSSSRDRANSPLHF.

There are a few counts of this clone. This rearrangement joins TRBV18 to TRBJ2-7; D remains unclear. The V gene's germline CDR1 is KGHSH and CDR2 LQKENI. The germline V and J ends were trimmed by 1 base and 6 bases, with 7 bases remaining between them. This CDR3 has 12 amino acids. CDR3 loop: CASSPQVGEQYF. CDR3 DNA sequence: TGTGCCAGCTCACCACAGGTCGGCGAGCAGTACTTC.

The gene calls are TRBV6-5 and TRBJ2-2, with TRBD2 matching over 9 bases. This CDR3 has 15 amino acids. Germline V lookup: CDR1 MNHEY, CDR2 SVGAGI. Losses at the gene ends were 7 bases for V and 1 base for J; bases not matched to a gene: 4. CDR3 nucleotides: TGTGCCAGCACCTTGACTAGCGGGAACACCGGGGAGCTGTTTTTT. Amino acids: CASTLTSGNTGELFF.

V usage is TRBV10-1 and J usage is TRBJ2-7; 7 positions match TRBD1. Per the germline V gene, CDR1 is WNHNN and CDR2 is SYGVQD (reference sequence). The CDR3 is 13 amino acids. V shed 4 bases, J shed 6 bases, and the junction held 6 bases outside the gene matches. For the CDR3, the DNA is TGCGCCAGCAGTGCTAATACAGGGGCCGAGCAGTACTTC. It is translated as CASSANTGAEQYF.

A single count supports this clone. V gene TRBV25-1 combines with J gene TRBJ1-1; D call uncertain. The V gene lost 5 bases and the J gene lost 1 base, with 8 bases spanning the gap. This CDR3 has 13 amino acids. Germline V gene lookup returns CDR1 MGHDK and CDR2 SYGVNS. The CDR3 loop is CASSLRENTEAFF. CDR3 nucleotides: TGTGCCAGCAGTTTGAGGGAGAACACTGAAGCTTTCTTT.

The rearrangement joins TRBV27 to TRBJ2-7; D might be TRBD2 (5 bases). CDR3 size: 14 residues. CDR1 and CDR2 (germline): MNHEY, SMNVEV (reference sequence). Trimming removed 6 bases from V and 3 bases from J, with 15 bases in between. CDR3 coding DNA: TGTGCCAGCAGACTTACGGTTGAGGGCTACGAGCAGTACTTC. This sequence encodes CASRLTVEGYEQYF.

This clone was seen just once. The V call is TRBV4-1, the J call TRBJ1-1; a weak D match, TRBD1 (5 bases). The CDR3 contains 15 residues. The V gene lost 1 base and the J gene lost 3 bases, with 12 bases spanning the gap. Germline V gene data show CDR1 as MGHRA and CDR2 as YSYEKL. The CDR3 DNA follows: TGCGCCAGCAGCCAAGTGAGGGGAAGGGACACTGAAGCTTTCTTT. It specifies CASSQVRGRDTEAFF.

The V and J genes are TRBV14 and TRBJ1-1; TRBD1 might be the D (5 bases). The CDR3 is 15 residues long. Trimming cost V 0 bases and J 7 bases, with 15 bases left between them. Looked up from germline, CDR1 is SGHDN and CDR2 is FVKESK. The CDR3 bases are TGTGCCAGCAGCCAAGATAGGAGGGGTTCGCATGAAGCTTTCTTT. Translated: CASSQDRRGSHEAFF.

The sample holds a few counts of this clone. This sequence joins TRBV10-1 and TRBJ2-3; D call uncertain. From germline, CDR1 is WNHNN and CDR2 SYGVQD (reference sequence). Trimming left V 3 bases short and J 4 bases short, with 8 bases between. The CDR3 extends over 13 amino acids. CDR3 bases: TGCGCCAGCAGTGATACGGGCCCAGATACGCAGTATTTT. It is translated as CASSDTGPDTQYF.

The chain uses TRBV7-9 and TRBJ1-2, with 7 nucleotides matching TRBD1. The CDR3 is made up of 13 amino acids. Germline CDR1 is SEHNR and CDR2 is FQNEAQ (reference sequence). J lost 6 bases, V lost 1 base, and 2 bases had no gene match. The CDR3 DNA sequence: TGTGCCAGCAGCTTAGACAGGGGAGATGGCTACACCTTC. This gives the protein CASSLDRGDGYTF.

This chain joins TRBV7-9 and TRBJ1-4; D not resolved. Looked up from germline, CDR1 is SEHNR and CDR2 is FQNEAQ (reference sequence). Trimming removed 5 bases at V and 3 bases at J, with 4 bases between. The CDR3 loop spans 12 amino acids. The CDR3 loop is CASSLPNEKLFF. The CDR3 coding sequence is TGTGCCAGCAGCCTCCCTAATGAAAAACTGTTTTTT.

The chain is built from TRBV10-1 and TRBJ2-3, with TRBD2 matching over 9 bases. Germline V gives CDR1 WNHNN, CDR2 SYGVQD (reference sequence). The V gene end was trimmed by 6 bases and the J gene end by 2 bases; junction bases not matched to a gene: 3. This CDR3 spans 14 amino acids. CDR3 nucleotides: TGCGCCAGCAGCCCGGGACTAGCCACAGATACGCAGTATTTT. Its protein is CASSPGLATDTQYF.

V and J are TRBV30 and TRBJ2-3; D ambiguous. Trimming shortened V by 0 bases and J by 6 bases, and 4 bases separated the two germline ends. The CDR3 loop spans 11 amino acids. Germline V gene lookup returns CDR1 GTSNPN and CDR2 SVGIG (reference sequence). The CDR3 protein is CAWSVVDTQYF. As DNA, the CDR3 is TGTGCCTGGAGTGTAGTTGATACGCAGTATTTT.

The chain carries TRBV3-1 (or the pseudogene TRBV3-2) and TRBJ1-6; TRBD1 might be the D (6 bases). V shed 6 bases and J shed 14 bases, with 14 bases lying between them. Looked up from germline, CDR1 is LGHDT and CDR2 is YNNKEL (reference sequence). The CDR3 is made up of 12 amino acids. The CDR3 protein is CASSKQGGSLHF. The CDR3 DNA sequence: TGTGCCAGCAGTAAACAGGGTGGGTCCCTCCACTTT.

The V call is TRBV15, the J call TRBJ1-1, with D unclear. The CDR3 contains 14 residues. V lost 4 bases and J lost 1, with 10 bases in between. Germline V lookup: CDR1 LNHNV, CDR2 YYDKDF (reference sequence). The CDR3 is CATSKGIRNTEAFF. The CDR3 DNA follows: TGTGCCACCAGCAAAGGGATCAGGAACACTGAAGCTTTCTTT. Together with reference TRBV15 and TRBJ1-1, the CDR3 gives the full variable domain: DAMVIQNPRYQVTQFGKPVTLSCSQTLNHNVMYWYQQKSSQAPKLLFHYYDKDFNNEADTPDNFQSRRPNTSFCFLDIRSPGLGDTAMYLCATSKGIRNTEAFFGQGTRLTVV.

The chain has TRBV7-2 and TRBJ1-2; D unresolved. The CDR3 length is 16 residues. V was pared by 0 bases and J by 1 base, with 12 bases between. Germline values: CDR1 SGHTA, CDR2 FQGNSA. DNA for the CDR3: TGTGCCAGCAGCTTAGCGGGTAGGGCCCATAACTATGGCTACACCTTC. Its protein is CASSLAGRAHNYGYTF. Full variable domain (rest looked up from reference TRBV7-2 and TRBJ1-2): GAGVSQSPSNKVTEKGKDVELRCDPISGHTALYWYRQSLGQGLEFLIYFQGNSAPDKSGLPSDRFSAERTGGSVSTLTIQRTQQEDSAVYLCASSLAGRAHNYGYTFGSGTRLTVV.

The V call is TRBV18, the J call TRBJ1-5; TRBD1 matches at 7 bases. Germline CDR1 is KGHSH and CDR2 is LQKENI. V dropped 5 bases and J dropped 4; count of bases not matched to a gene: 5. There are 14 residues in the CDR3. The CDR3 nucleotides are TGTGCCAGCTCAGAATTACAGGGGAATCAGCCCCAGCATTTT. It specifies CASSELQGNQPQHF.

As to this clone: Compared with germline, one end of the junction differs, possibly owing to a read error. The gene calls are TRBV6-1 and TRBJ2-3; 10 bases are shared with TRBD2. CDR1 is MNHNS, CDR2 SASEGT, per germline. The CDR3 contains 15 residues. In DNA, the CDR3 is TGTGCCAGCAGTCAAGCGGGAGGGGGCGTGTATACGCAGTATTTT. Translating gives CASSQAGGGVYTQYF.

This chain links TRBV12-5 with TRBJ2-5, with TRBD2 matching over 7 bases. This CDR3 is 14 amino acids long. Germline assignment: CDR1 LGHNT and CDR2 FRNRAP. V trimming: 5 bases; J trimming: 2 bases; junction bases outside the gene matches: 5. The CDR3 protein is CASGTREFQETQYF. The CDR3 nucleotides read TGTGCTAGTGGTACGCGGGAGTTTCAAGAGACCCAGTACTTC.